Described below is a single TCR beta chain sequence and its context. Relative to the germline gene, one junction end is altered; a read error may explain this. CDR1 and CDR2 (germline): SGHRS, YFSETQ. This CDR3 has 15 amino acids. The data are from a study of immune characterization of retroperitoneal liposarcoma. TCRdb analysed the PCR reads with MiXCR anew, one entry per CDR3 protein. This table has over 3,500 distinct CDR3 sequences, 30% to 40% appearing once. Sequenced material: tumor tissue. The receptor was derived from a male donor with retroperitoneal liposarcoma. The chain joins TRBV5-1 to TRBJ2-1; either TRBD1 or TRBD2 may supply D (5 bases each). The CDR3 sequence is CASSLTGGSSYEQLF. In DNA form, the CDR3 reads TGCGCCAGCAGCTTGACTGGGGGAAGCTCCTACGAGCAGTTATTC.